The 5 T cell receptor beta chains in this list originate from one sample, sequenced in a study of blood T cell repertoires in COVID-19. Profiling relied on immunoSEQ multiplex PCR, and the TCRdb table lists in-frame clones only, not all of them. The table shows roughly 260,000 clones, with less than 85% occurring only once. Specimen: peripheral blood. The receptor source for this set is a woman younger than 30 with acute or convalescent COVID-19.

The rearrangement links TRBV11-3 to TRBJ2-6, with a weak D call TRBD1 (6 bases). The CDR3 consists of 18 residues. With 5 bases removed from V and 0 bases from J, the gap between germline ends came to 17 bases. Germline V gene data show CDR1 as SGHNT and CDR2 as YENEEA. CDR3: CASSTGRQEGSGANVLTF. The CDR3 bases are TGTGCCAGCAGCACAGGGCGGCAAGAGGGCTCTGGGGCCAACGTCCTGACTTTC.

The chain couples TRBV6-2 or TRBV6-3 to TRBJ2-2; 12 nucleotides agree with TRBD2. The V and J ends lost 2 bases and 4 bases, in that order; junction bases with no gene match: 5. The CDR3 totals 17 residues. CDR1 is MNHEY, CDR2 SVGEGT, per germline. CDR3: CASSYARLAGVTGELFF. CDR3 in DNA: TGTGCCAGCAGTTACGCCAGACTAGCGGGAGTCACCGGGGAGCTGTTTTTT.

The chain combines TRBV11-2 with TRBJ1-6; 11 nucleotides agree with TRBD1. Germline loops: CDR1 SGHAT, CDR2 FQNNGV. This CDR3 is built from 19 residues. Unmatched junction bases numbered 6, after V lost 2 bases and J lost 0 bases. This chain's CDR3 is CASSLLGTGGSSYNSPLHF. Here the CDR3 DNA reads TGTGCCAGCAGCTTATTAGGGACAGGGGGTAGCTCCTATAATTCACCCCTCCACTTT. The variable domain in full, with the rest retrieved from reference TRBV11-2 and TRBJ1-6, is EAGVAQSPRYKIIEKRQSVAFWCNPISGHATLYWYQQILGQGPKLLIQFQNNGVVDDSQLPKDRFSAERLKGVDSTLKIQPAKLEDSAVYLCASSLLGTGGSSYNSPLHFGNGTRLTVT.

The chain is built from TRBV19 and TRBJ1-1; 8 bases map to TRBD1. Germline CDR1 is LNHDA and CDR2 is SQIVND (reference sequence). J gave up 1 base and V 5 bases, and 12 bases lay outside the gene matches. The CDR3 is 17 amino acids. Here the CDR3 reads CASSPARQGTSNTEAFF. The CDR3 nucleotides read TGTGCCAGTAGTCCGGCCCGACAGGGGACCTCGAACACTGAAGCTTTCTTT.

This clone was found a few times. The CDR3 sequence: CASYRANTGELFF. The CDR3 DNA sequence: TGTGCCAGCTACAGGGCGAACACCGGGGAGCTGTTTTTT. The chain employs TRBV7-8 and TRBJ2-2; D is possibly TRBD1 (6 bases). The CDR3 has 13 amino acids. Germline values: CDR1 SGHVS, CDR2 FQNEAQ. With 8 bases removed from V and 0 bases from J, the gap between germline ends came to 7 bases.